The 19 T cell receptor beta chains below were found in one sample sequenced in a study of PD-L1 blockade in urothelial cancer. Sequenced by immunoSEQ multiplex PCR; TCRdb stores in-frame clones only, minus some. Of under 130,000 clones listed, around 85% are singletons. The sequenced sample was PBMCs, obtained around atezolizumab (anti-PD-L1) treatment. The receptors come from a man aged 50 or older with urothelial cancer.

V and J are TRBV5-1 and TRBJ1-4, with no clear D. There are 16 residues in the CDR3. With 1 base removed from V and 4 bases from J, the gap between germline ends came to 14 bases. From germline, CDR1 is SGHRS and CDR2 YFSETQ. CDR3 loop: CASSLTSPTLNEKLFF. CDR3 in DNA: TGCGCCAGCAGCTTGACGTCACCAACTCTTAATGAAAAACTGTTTTTT.

This chain connects TRBV10-3 to TRBJ2-5; the match to TRBD1 covers 7 bases. Unmatched junction bases numbered 7, after V lost 6 bases and J lost 3 bases. Germline V gene lookup returns CDR1 ENHRY and CDR2 SYGVKD. The CDR3 runs 14 residues. This CDR3 is CAIRGQQQEETQYF. DNA for the CDR3: TGTGCCATCAGGGGACAGCAACAAGAAGAGACCCAGTACTTC.

The rearrangement joins TRBV18 to TRBJ2-3; D is ambiguous. The germline gives CDR1 KGHSH, CDR2 LQKENI. Trimming took 8 bases from V and 0 from J, leaving 15 bases between them. The CDR3 extends over 15 amino acids. The CDR3 nucleotides read TGTGCCAGCAAACCGACTTACTCTAGCACAGATACGCAGTATTTT. This gives the protein CASKPTYSSTDTQYF.

V and J are TRBV5-4 and TRBJ2-1; 11 bases line up with TRBD2. Germline CDR1 SGHNT, CDR2 YYREEE (reference sequence). The CDR3 consists of 15 residues. V lost 2 bases and J lost 8; bases outside the gene matches: 6. CDR3 coding DNA: TGTGCCAGCAGCTTCCCTAGCGGGAGGACCCATGAGCAGTTCTTC. This codes for CASSFPSGRTHEQFF. Filled out from reference TRBV5-4 and TRBJ2-1, the complete variable domain reads ETGVTQSPTHLIKTRGQQVTLRCSSQSGHNTVSWYQQALGQGPQFIFQYYREEENGRGNFPPRFSGLQFPNYSSELNVNALELDDSALYLCASSFPSGRTHEQFFGPGTRLTVL.

This sequence joins TRBV6-1 and TRBJ2-4; the match to TRBD1 covers 7 bases. With 10 bases clipped from V and 0 bases from J, the junction kept 9 bases outside the gene matches. The germline V gene encodes CDR1 MNHNS and CDR2 SASEGT. This CDR3 has 15 residues. This CDR3 reads CATRTGQLAKNIQYF. The CDR3 region has the DNA TGTGCCACCCGGACAGGCCAACTAGCCAAAAACATTCAGTACTTC.

The chain links TRBV19 to TRBJ1-6, with 7 positions matching TRBD1. This CDR3 region has 13 residues. The V segment lost 10 bases and the J segment 7 bases; nucleotides outside the gene matches: 7. Looked up from germline, CDR1 is LNHDA and CDR2 is SQIVND (reference sequence). The CDR3 sequence is CATTRDRNSPLHF. CDR3 bases: TGTGCCACCACCCGGGACAGAAATTCACCCCTCCACTTT.

This clone was seen more than once but under ten times. CDR3 protein: CASSKWGRGNQPQHF. The CDR3 DNA is TGTGCCAGTAGTAAATGGGGCAGGGGCAATCAGCCCCAGCATTTT. The gene calls are TRBV19 and TRBJ1-5, with D tentatively TRBD1 (5 bases). CDR1 LNHDA and CDR2 SQIVND come from the germline V gene (reference sequence). Deletions cut 4 bases from V and 2 bases from J, with 12 bases between. The CDR3 spans 15 residues.

The chain carries TRBV6-5 and TRBJ2-1; D gene ambiguous. V gave up 4 bases and J gave up 6 bases, with 7 bases separating them. This CDR3 region has 12 residues. Per germline, CDR1 MNHEY and CDR2 SVGAGI. CDR3 sequence: CASSSVRNEQFF. The CDR3 bases are TGTGCCAGCAGTTCCGTTCGCAATGAGCAGTTCTTC.

The chain recombines TRBV10-3 with TRBJ1-4; 9 bases map to TRBD1. After removal of 4 bases from V and 8 bases from J, the junction contained 5 bases not matched to a gene. The CDR3 length is 14 residues. Germline CDR1 ENHRY, CDR2 SYGVKD. The CDR3 loop is CAISGEGQGEKLFF. For the CDR3, the DNA is TGTGCCATCAGTGGCGAGGGACAGGGCGAAAAACTGTTTTTT.

V usage is TRBV11-3 and J usage is TRBJ2-2, with a possible D match to TRBD1 (6 bases). Germline V gene lookup returns CDR1 SGHNT and CDR2 YENEEA. The ends were cut back, 5 bases at V and 7 bases at J, with 17 bases in the middle. The CDR3 consists of 15 residues. CDR3 DNA: TGTGCCAGCAGCACAACCACAGGGATTGGCGGGGAGCTGTTTTTT. Its protein is CASSTTTGIGGELFF.

The genes are TRBV9 and TRBJ2-5; 8 nucleotides align to TRBD1. The length of the CDR3 is 14 residues. V was pared by 0 bases and J by 4 bases, with 2 bases of the junction left unmatched. Germline CDR1 is SGDLS and CDR2 is YYNGEE. CDR3 region: CASSVAQGAETQYF. The CDR3 bases are TGTGCCAGCAGCGTAGCGCAGGGGGCAGAGACCCAGTACTTC.

This clone was counted once. The CDR3 coding sequence is TGTGCCAGCTCACCAGGACAGGGAACTTACAATGAGCAGTTCTTC. Residues: CASSPGQGTYNEQFF. The chain employs TRBV18 and TRBJ2-1, with 8 bases fitting TRBD1. CDR1 KGHSH and CDR2 LQKENI come from the germline V gene. J gave up 4 bases and V 2 bases, and 4 bases lay outside the gene matches. The CDR3 is 15 amino acids.

The CDR3 nucleotides read TGCGCCAGCAGCTCTGCGGGAGTGGAGTACAATGAGCAGTTCTTC. Translated: CASSSAGVEYNEQFF. The V and J genes are TRBV5-1 and TRBJ2-1; 7 bases match TRBD2. V lost 3 bases, J lost 4 bases, and 7 bases stayed unmatched. This CDR3 region has 15 residues. CDR1 is SGHRS and CDR2 is YFSETQ in the germline V gene.

The V and J genes are TRBV2 and TRBJ2-7; 9 bases are a match to TRBD2. CDR1 and CDR2 (germline): SNHLY, FYNNEI. The CDR3 consists of 14 residues. J lost 8 bases, V lost 1 base, and 6 bases had no gene match. The CDR3, as DNA: TGTGCCAGCAGTGAAGGCCAGCGGGGGGCCCAGCAGTACTTC. As protein: CASSEGQRGAQQYF.

The gene calls are TRBV7-8 and TRBJ1-1; D perhaps matches TRBD1 (5 bases). In germline, CDR1 is SGHVS, CDR2 FQNEAQ. V gave up 5 bases and J gave up 1 base, with 17 bases separating them. This CDR3 is built from 16 residues. CDR3 amino acids: CASSLYTWGPNTEAFF. The CDR3 DNA is TGTGCCAGCAGCCTATATACTTGGGGCCCGAACACTGAAGCTTTCTTT. Drawing the rest from reference TRBV7-8 and TRBJ1-1, the complete variable domain is GAGVSQSPRYKVAKRGQDVALRCDPISGHVSLFWYQQALGQGPEFLTYFQNEAQLDKSGLPSDRFFAERPEGSVSTLKIQRTQQEDSAVYLCASSLYTWGPNTEAFFGQGTRLTVV.

V and J are TRBV18 and TRBJ1-1, with 7 bases that match TRBD1. The germline V gene encodes CDR1 KGHSH and CDR2 LQKENI. The CDR3 is 12 residues long. The trim removed 0 bases at V and 8 bases at J, leaving 0 bases unmatched. CDR3 DNA: TGTGCCAGCTCACCACCGGGACAGGAAGCTTTCTTT. Translation gives CASSPPGQEAFF. Complete variable domain (other parts from reference TRBV18 and TRBJ1-1): NAGVMQNPRHLVRRRGQEARLRCSPMKGHSHVYWYRQLPEEGLKFMVYLQKENIIDESGMPKERFSAEFPKEGPSILRIQQVVRGDSAAYFCASSPPGQEAFFGQGTRLTVV.

This chain links TRBV16 with TRBJ1-4; no clear D gene. The CDR3 totals 15 residues. Germline V gene data show CDR1 as KGHSY and CDR2 as FQNENV. V gave up 1 base and J gave up 5 bases, with 11 bases separating them. CDR3 loop: CASSQYGSQNEKLFF. As DNA, the CDR3 is TGTGCCAGCAGCCAATACGGGAGTCAGAATGAAAAACTGTTTTTT.

The genes are TRBV11-3 and TRBJ2-3, with a tentative D call TRBD1 (6 bases). Germline V CDR1 and CDR2: SGHNT, YENEEA. This CDR3 has 13 amino acids. Trimming left V 8 bases short and J 0 bases short, with 9 bases between. The CDR3: CASGTTSTDTQYF. CDR3 in DNA: TGTGCCAGCGGGACAACGAGCACAGATACGCAGTATTTT.

The chain links TRBV28 to TRBJ2-1, with D perhaps TRBD2 (5 bases). V was pared by 4 bases and J by 8 bases, with 9 bases between. The germline CDR1 and CDR2 sequences are MDHEN and SYDVKM. CDR3 length: 12 residues. The CDR3 loop is CASSSSGYEQFF. The CDR3, as DNA: TGTGCCAGCAGTTCCTCGGGGTATGAGCAGTTCTTC.